The entry below gives a single T cell receptor beta chain sequence along with its context. The CDR3 is 15 residues long. In germline, CDR1 is SEHNR, CDR2 FQNEAQ (reference sequence). After removal of 2 bases from V and 8 bases from J, the junction contained 9 bases not matched to a gene. The repertoire was sequenced with immunoSEQ multiplex PCR; TCRdb's copy has only in-frame clones and lacks some. Altogether about 79,000 clones are present, 93% being singletons, with the ten largest covering 0.95% to 1.5%. The sample belongs to a study of control samples from healthy donors and cancer patients. The sample was PBMCs. The sequence was obtained from a woman in her forties with lung cancer. V gene TRBV7-9 combines with J gene TRBJ1-2, with 9 bases lining up with TRBD1. The CDR3 coding sequence is TGTGCCAGCAGCTTACCCGGACAGGGGCGAGGAGGCTACACCTTC. Its translation is CASSLPGQGRGGYTF.